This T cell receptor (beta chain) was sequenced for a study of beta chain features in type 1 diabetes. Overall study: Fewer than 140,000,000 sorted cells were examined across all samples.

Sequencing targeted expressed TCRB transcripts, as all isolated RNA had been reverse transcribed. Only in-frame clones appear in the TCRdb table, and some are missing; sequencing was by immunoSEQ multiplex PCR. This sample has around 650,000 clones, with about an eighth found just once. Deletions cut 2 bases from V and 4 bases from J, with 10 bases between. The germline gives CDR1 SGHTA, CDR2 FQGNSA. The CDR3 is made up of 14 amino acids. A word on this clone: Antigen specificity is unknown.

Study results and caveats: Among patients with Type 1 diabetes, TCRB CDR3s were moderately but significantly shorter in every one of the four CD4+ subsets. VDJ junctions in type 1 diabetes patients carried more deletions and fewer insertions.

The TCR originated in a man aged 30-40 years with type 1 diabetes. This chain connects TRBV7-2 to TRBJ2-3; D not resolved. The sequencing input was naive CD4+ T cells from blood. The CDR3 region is CASSLSQIPDTQYF. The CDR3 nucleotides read TGTGCCAGCAGCTTAAGCCAGATCCCAGATACGCAGTATTTT.